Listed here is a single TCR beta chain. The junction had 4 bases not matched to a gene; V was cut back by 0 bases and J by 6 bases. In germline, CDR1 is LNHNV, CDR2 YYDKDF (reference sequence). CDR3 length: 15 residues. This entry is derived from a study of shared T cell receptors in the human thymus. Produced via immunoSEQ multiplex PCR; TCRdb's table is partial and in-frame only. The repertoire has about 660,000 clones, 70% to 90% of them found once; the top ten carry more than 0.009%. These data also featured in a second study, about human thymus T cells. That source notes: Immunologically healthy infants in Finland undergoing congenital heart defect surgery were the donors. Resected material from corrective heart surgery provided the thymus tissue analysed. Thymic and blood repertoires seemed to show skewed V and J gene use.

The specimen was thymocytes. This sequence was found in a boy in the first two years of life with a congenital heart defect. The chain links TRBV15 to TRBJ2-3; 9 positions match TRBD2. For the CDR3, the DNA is TGTGCCACCAGCAGAGAAGGGACTAGCTGGGATACGCAGTATTTT. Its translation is CATSREGTSWDTQYF.